The text below deals with one T cell receptor (beta chain). Its antigen remains unidentified. No clone much larger than this one lies a single base away; base qualities are absent. This sample was taken from a study of shared clonotypes between healthy human individuals (TCRdb year 2020). About the study as a whole: Three men and a couple of women, aged 18 to 49 years, made up the cohort. Between about 0.8 and 8.9 billion PBMCs per donor were obtained by leukapheresis. To increase sequencing depth and limit assay-specific biases, different laboratories used diverse techniques to prepare libraries and sequence TCR repertoires. To estimate repertoire size and how much clonotypes are shared between individuals, the study performed deep sequencing of blood TCR repertoires from roughly five healthy adults. For each donor, CD4 naive and CD4 memory were each given three plates, CD8 naive was given two plates, and CD8 memory was given one plate.

V is trimmed back by 6 bases and J by 0 bases, and the junction contains 2 bases that no gene match accounts for. The CDR3, cysteine through phenylalanine, is 14 amino acids long. Only the CDR3 DNA stays, 42 bases, in frame from base 1. Taken from the germline V gene (reference sequence), the CDR1 and CDR2 loops are LNHDA and SQIVND. TCR CDR3 regions were amplified from genomic DNA by multiplex PCR using the deep immunoSEQ assay. Genomic DNA extracted from each cell subset was distributed evenly over all wells of several immunoSEQ 96-well plates, and each plate served as one replicate. For sorted subsets, approximately 190 ng genomic DNA, equal to approximately 30,000 T cell genomes, was loaded into each replicate PCR. Purified libraries were measured with a Qubit 3.0 fluorometer, size-checked on a Bioanalyzer 2100, and measured again with the KAPA Library Quantification kit. Every immunoSEQ 96-well plate was sequenced on a dedicated single-read 150-cycle Illumina NextSeq 550 flow cell. Per the source publication's procedure: The immunoSEQ output contained only junctional sequences without quality scores, so filtering could not match that applied to full-length reads. Sequences were annotated with PyIR, a Python wrapper for IgBLAST v1.9, using IMGT germline references to assign V/J genes and CDR3. Reads were removed for weak V/J assignments (E-value above 1e-6), missing CDR3, stop codons, out-of-frame junctions, or ambiguous translated residues. V3J clonotypes were defined as sequences sharing the same inferred V gene, J gene, and CDR3 amino acid sequence. To compute the percentage overlap between repertoires, the number of shared unique clonotypes was divided by the size of the smaller repertoire. RTK rarefaction, the Chao1 estimator, and Recon v2.1 estimates of unobserved clonotypes were used to assess repertoire richness. For all TCRbeta clonotypes obtained by the gDNA method from a handful of donors, generation probabilities were computed with OLGA. The source is immuneACCESS, and TCRdb retained only in-frame sequences with V and J called. Part of the clones is not carried over; for the studies checked, unresolved V genes explain less than half of this, and the remainder is unexplained. From that table come the V and J calls and clone size; the DNA was used to work out D and trimming. The sample profile shows roughly 770,000 clones; approximately 97% of them were found once. In total, the top ten clones hold less than 0.25% of the sample.

CD8 naive samples were CD45RO-negative cells positively selected for CCR7, giving a CD45RA+CCR7+ population that excluded TemRA cells. Donors were healthy HIV-negative adults with no recently reported acute infections or vaccinations. Only Caucasian adults living in Nashville, Tennessee, USA were represented among the donors. Blood was collected by leukapheresis, and PBMCs were isolated by Ficoll-Histopaque density gradient centrifugation and then cryopreserved in liquid nitrogen vapor phase. Analytical flow cytometry was used to check the purity and quantity of every magnetically sorted T cell population. Genomic DNA was isolated from every sorted fraction and measured by UV absorbance on a Nanodrop 2000c. Broad study findings and their caveats: Even with the large sequencing depth, rarefaction of the sorted-subset datasets indicated that sequencing was incomplete. Sampling was limited to blood, and TCR repertoires in tissue likely differ from TCR repertoires in blood. Naive subsets generally had larger estimated clonotype richness than memory subsets did. The small number of donors limited the genetic and exposure-history diversity represented. Compared with non-shared clonotypes, the clonotypes found in all four sorted-subset donors had higher generation probabilities. Pairwise subsampling led to the expectation that sequencing depth would affect the degree of clonotype sharing among donors. Across a few donors, approximately 4.6% of naive CD4, roughly 3.5% of naive CD8, 2% to 2.5% of memory CD4, and under 0.45% of memory CD8 clonotypes were shared.

Source material: naive CD8+ T cells sorted from blood. In the paper's terms, the cell subset or site label means: CD45RA+CCR7+. The chain employs TRBV19 and TRBJ2-1; a stretch of 7 junction bases matches TRBD2. The source is a man aged 25 to 40 in good health. DNA sequence: TGTGCCAGTAGCCGGACTAGCTCCTACAATGAGCAGTTCTTC. This gives the protein CASSRTSSYNEQFF.